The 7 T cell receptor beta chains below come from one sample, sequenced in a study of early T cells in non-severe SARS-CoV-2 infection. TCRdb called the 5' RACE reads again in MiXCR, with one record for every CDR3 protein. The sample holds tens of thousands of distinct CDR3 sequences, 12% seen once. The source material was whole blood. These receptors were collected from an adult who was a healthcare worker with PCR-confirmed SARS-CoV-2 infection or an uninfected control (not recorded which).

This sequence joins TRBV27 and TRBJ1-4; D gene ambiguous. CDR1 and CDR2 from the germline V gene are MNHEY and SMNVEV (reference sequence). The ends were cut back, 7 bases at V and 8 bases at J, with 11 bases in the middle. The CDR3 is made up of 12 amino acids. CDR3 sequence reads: CASKRVGEKLFF. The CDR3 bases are TGTGCCAGCAAACGGGTAGGGGAAAAACTGTTTTTT.

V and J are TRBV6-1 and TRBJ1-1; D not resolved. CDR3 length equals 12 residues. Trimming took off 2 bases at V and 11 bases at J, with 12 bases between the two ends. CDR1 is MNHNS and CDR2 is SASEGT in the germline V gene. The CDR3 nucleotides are TGTGCCAGCAGTGAAATGGGCAGGTGGGCTTTCTTT. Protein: CASSEMGRWAFF.

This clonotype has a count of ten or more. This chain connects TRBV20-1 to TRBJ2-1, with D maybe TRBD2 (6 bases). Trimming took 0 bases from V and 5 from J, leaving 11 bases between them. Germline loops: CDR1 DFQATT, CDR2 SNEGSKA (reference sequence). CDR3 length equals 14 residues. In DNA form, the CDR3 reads TGCAGTGCTAGAGATCAACTAGCCCACAATGAGCAGTTCTTC. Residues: CSARDQLAHNEQFF.

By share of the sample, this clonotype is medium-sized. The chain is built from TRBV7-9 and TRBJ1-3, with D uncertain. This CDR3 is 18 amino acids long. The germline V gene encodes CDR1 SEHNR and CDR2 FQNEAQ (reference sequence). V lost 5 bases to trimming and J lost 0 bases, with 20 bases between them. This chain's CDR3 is CASSRGALGRYSGNTIYF. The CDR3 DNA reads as TGTGCCAGCAGCCGTGGCGCCCTTGGGCGGTACTCTGGAAACACCATATATTTT. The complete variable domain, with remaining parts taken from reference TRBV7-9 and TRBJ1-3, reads DTGVSQNPRHKITKRGQNVTFRCDPISEHNRLYWYRQTLGQGPEFLTYFQNEAQLEKSRLLSDRFSAERPKGSFSTLEIQRTEQGDSAMYLCASSRGALGRYSGNTIYFGEGSWLTVV.

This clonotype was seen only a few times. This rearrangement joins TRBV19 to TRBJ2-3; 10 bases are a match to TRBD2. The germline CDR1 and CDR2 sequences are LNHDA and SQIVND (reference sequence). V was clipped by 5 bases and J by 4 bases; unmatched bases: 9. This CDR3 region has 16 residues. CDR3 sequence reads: CASSRYSGGASDTQYF. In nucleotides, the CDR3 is TGTGCCAGTAGTCGGTACAGCGGGGGGGCATCAGATACGCAGTATTTT.

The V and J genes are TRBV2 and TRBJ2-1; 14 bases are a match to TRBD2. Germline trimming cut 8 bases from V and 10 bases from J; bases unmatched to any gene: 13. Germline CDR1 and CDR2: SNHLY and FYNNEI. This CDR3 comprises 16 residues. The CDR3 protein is CASGLATSGGAGEQFF. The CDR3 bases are TGTGCCAGCGGGTTGGCGACTAGCGGGGGGGCCGGAGAGCAGTTCTTC. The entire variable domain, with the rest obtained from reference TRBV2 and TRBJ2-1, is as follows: EPEVTQTPSHQVTQMGQEVILRCVPISNHLYFYWYRQILGQKVEFLVSFYNNEISEKSEIFDDQFSVERPDGSNFTLKIRSTKLEDSAMYFCASGLATSGGAGEQFFGPGTRLTVL.

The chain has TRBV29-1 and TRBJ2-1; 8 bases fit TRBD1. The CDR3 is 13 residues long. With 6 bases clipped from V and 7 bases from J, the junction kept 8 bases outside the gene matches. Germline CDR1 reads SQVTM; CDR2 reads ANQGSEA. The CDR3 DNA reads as TGCAGCGTAACAGGGGGAGACGGTAATGAGCAGTTCTTC. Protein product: CSVTGGDGNEQFF.